The 21 T cell receptor beta chains below were found in one sample sequenced in a study of response to subunit inactivated influenza vaccine. From the RT-PCR reads, TCRdb called clonotypes with MiXCR, one entry per CDR3 protein. The sample shows around 570,000 distinct CDR3 sequences, 10% to 12% of them seen only once. The same specimen was also included in a second study, on T cells expressing NK-cell markers. That work contributes: 5'RACE template switching with UMIs produced the TCR beta cDNA.

The sequenced sample was PBMCs from blood, obtained on the day of vaccination. These receptor sequences come from a man aged 45-60 years who received an inactivated influenza vaccine.

The gene calls are TRBV7-3 and TRBJ2-1, with D possibly being TRBD2 (5 bases). With 3 bases removed from V and 9 bases from J, the gap between germline ends came to 24 bases. CDR1 and CDR2 (germline): SGHTA, FQGTGA. This CDR3 comprises 17 residues. DNA of the CDR3: TGTGCCAGCAGCTTGGGTAGCGCGGCTTGGAAACTCAGTGAGCAGTTCTTC. As protein: CASSLGSAAWKLSEQFF.

This clonotype was seen repeatedly, ten times or more. This chain connects TRBV4-1 to TRBJ1-6, with 7 bases matching TRBD1. The J segment lost 5 bases and the V segment lost 0 bases, leaving 4 bases of the junction unmatched. The CDR3 is 16 amino acids. Germline values: CDR1 MGHRA, CDR2 YSYEKL. CDR3 loop: CASSQDGGQNNSPLHF. The CDR3 coding sequence is TGCGCCAGCAGCCAAGATGGGGGACAGAATAATTCACCCCTCCACTTT.

V gene TRBV27 combines with J gene TRBJ2-1; D is undetermined. Between the trimmed V and J ends, which lost 3 bases and 0 bases, there was a span of 15 bases. The CDR3 is made up of 17 amino acids. The V gene's germline CDR1 is MNHEY and CDR2 SMNVEV (reference sequence). This CDR3 is CASSFSLGPSSYNEQFF. The CDR3, as DNA: TGTGCCAGCAGTTTTTCTCTCGGTCCCAGCTCCTACAATGAGCAGTTCTTC.

The CDR3 DNA is TGTGCCAGCAGTCCATCCGGGACTAGGGCCTACAATGAGCAGTTCTTC. Translating gives CASSPSGTRAYNEQFF. V gene TRBV12-3 or TRBV12-4 combines with J gene TRBJ2-1; 8 nucleotides agree with TRBD2. The CDR3 consists of 16 residues. J was trimmed by 2 bases and V by 5 bases; bases with no gene match: 8.

V is TRBV14 and J is TRBJ2-1; no reliable D call. Between the trimmed V and J ends, which lost 4 bases and 3 bases, there was a span of 19 bases. CDR1 and CDR2 from the germline V gene are SGHDN and FVKESK. The CDR3 loop spans 17 amino acids. The CDR3 DNA reads as TGTGCCAGCAGCCGCCGAGCCGCCTCCGGAGTCTACAATGAGCAGTTCTTC. Amino acids: CASSRRAASGVYNEQFF.

This rearrangement joins TRBV6-1 to TRBJ2-3; D tentatively reads TRBD1 or TRBD2 (5 bases each). Looked up from germline, CDR1 is MNHNS and CDR2 is SASEGT. Trimming removed 6 bases from V and 2 bases from J, with 12 bases in between. This CDR3 is built from 14 residues. The CDR3, as DNA: TGTGCCAGCAGAGCCGGGACCAACACAGATACGCAGTATTTT. Translation: CASRAGTNTDTQYF.

The chain joins TRBV7-6 to TRBJ1-2; TRBD1 aligns across 12 bases. The CDR3 is 13 amino acids. With 5 bases clipped from V and 7 bases from J, the junction kept 2 bases outside the gene matches. Germline V gives CDR1 SGHVS, CDR2 FNYEAQ. The CDR3 region is CASSGGQGAGYTF. DNA of the CDR3: TGTGCCAGCAGCGGGGGACAGGGGGCTGGCTACACCTTC.

This chain joins TRBV27 and TRBJ2-1, with a possible D match to TRBD2 (6 bases). Germline lookup yields CDR1 MNHEY and CDR2 SMNVEV (reference sequence). There are 13 residues in the CDR3. The V end lost 8 bases, the J end lost 9 bases, and 17 bases lay between the germline ends. In DNA form, the CDR3 reads TGTGCCAGCTCGGGCGGGAATGGTGTTGAGCAGTTCTTC. Residues: CASSGGNGVEQFF.

This clonotype appeared a few times. The V call is TRBV10-3, the J call TRBJ1-1, with D unclear. V was trimmed by 2 bases and J by 2 bases, leaving 0 bases between them. This CDR3 is 11 amino acids long. Germline V gene data show CDR1 as ENHRY and CDR2 as SYGVKD. DNA of the CDR3: TGTGCCATCAGTGAGAACACTGAAGCTTTCTTT. This gives the protein CAISENTEAFF.

The rearrangement uses TRBV20-1 and TRBJ2-3, with D possibly TRBD1 on 6 matching bases. This CDR3 is 14 amino acids long. Germline V gene sequence: CDR1 DFQATT, CDR2 SNEGSKA (reference sequence). As DNA, the CDR3 is TGCACCAAACCCGGACAGACTAGCACAGATACGCAGTATTTT. The encoded protein is CTKPGQTSTDTQYF.

This clonotype was found a few times. This chain joins TRBV7-2 and TRBJ2-3, with D perhaps matching TRBD2 (5 bases). CDR3 size: 15 residues. Trimming shortened V by 3 bases and J by 1 base, and 11 bases separated the two germline ends. In germline, CDR1 is SGHTA, CDR2 FQGNSA. CDR3 loop: CASSLYWRGTDTQYF. As DNA, the CDR3 is TGTGCCAGCAGCTTGTACTGGCGGGGCACAGATACGCAGTATTTT.

This clonotype has ten or more counts. V is TRBV20-1 and J is TRBJ2-7; perhaps TRBD2 as D (6 bases). Germline V gene lookup returns CDR1 DFQATT and CDR2 SNEGSKA (reference sequence). The CDR3 runs 13 residues. The ends were cut back, 6 bases at V and 0 bases at J, with 12 bases in the middle. CDR3: CSAAGRFSYEQYF. CDR3 bases: TGCAGTGCCGCGGGACGGTTCTCCTACGAGCAGTACTTC.

The table lists this clonotype with a few counts. The CDR3 loop reads CASSFPPEQYF. In nucleotides, the CDR3 is TGTGCCAGCAGTTTCCCCCCGGAGCAGTACTTC. This chain uses TRBV28 with TRBJ2-7; D is undetermined. The ends were cut back, 3 bases at V and 7 bases at J, with 7 bases in the middle. Germline CDR1 MDHEN, CDR2 SYDVKM. The CDR3 sequence is 11 residues long.

At least ten counts were recorded for this clonotype. Here the CDR3 reads CASSSGLYNEQFF. CDR3 sequence (DNA): TGTGCCAGCAGCTCGGGACTATACAATGAGCAGTTCTTC. This rearrangement joins TRBV7-3 to TRBJ2-1; 7 nucleotides agree with TRBD2. Losses at the gene ends were 4 bases for V and 4 bases for J; bases not matched to a gene: 1. In germline, CDR1 is SGHTA, CDR2 FQGTGA. There are 13 residues in the CDR3.

The table lists this clonotype with many counts. The chain couples TRBV28 to TRBJ2-2; 9 bases are shared with TRBD1. Germline V lookup: CDR1 MDHEN, CDR2 SYDVKM. V dropped 5 bases and J dropped 4; count of bases not matched to a gene: 8. The CDR3 is made up of 16 amino acids. CDR3 coding DNA: TGTGCCAGCAGTCCCGCCTACAGGGGGCCCACCGGGGAGCTGTTTTTT. Its translation is CASSPAYRGPTGELFF.

CDR3 amino acids: CASSQDWTEHTLTMDEQYF. The CDR3 DNA reads as TGTGCCAGCAGCCAAGATTGGACCGAGCATACATTGACTATGGACGAGCAGTACTTC. The V call is TRBV4-2, the J call TRBJ2-7; a possible D gene is TRBD2 (5 bases). The V gene's germline CDR1 is LGHNA and CDR2 YNFKEQ. V was pared by 0 bases and J by 5 bases, with 26 bases between. The length of the CDR3 is 19 residues.

This clonotype has a count of ten or more. The chain carries TRBV7-2 and TRBJ2-7; TRBD1 is a possible D gene (6 bases). The CDR3 loop spans 13 amino acids. Trimming shortened V by 5 bases and J by 3 bases, and 11 bases separated the two germline ends. CDR1 is SGHTA and CDR2 is FQGNSA in the germline V gene. In nucleotides, the CDR3 is TGTGCCAGCAGCACCGGGACAAGCTACGAGCAGTACTTC. Protein sequence: CASSTGTSYEQYF.

Only a few counts were recorded for this clonotype. CDR3 residues: CSARIRQQQETQYF. The CDR3 DNA reads as TGCAGTGCTAGGATCCGACAGCAACAAGAGACCCAGTACTTC. V is TRBV20-1 and J is TRBJ2-5, with D perhaps TRBD1 (5 bases). V was clipped by 3 bases and J by 2 bases, with 13 bases between them. The CDR3 extends over 14 amino acids. Per germline, CDR1 DFQATT and CDR2 SNEGSKA (reference sequence).

This clonotype was seen a few times. This sequence joins TRBV6-5 and TRBJ2-1; 8 bases agree with TRBD1. The junction had 14 bases not matched to a gene; V was cut back by 0 bases and J by 10 bases. This CDR3 contains 17 residues. From germline, CDR1 is MNHEY and CDR2 SVGAGI. The CDR3 loop reads CASSYSLKYDRGREQFF. Written as DNA, the CDR3 is TGTGCCAGCAGTTACTCGTTAAAATACGACAGGGGAAGAGAGCAGTTCTTC.

V is TRBV6-2 or TRBV6-3 and J is TRBJ2-5, with a weak D call TRBD1 (5 bases). Germline V gene data show CDR1 as MNHEY and CDR2 as SVGEGT. V was clipped by 2 bases and J by 5 bases, with 15 bases between them. The CDR3 consists of 15 residues. CDR3 sequence: CASSYVGAVGETQYF. In DNA, the CDR3 is TGTGCCAGCAGTTACGTTGGGGCAGTTGGGGAGACCCAGTACTTC.

This clonotype was observed many times. The chain has TRBV12-3 or TRBV12-4 and TRBJ1-6; D is undetermined. V dropped 5 bases and J dropped 6 bases, with 8 bases sitting between them. The CDR3 consists of 13 residues. The CDR3 is CASSRASNSPLHF. The CDR3 DNA sequence: TGTGCCAGCAGTAGGGCGAGTAATTCACCCCTCCACTTT.